These 25 T cell receptor beta chains were sequenced from one sample in a study of shared clonotypes between healthy human individuals (dated by TCRdb to 2018 to 2020). To prepare the library, the immunoSEQ multiplex PCR assay was applied. TCRdb obtained this table from immuneACCESS and retained in-frame rearrangements with V and J assigned. These tables miss some clones; where compared with another copy, unresolved V genes account for less than half of the shortfall, and the remainder is unexplained. Within this sample are approximately 980,000 clones, with about 80% of them counted one time only. The top ten clonotypes cover nearly 1.5% of the sample. Sequenced sample: memory CD4+ T cells sorted from blood. The cell subset or site label, read with the paper, signifies: CD45RA-negative fraction. These receptors were taken from a man aged 18 to 35 in good health.

This clone has a single count. The chain has TRBV25-1 and TRBJ2-5, with a possible D match to TRBD1 (6 bases). CDR1 is MGHDK, CDR2 SYGVNS, per germline. CDR3 size: 13 residues. V lost 4 bases and J lost 2, with 8 bases in between. CDR3 nucleotides: TGTGCCAGCAGTGCAGGGGCTCAAGAGACCCAGTACTTC. Translated: CASSAGAQETQYF.

V usage is TRBV2 and J usage is TRBJ2-7, with 7 bases that match TRBD1. The V segment lost 4 bases and the J segment 3 bases; nucleotides outside the gene matches: 6. The germline V gene encodes CDR1 SNHLY and CDR2 FYNNEI. The CDR3 loop spans 14 amino acids. CDR3 DNA: TGTGCCAGCAGTGCGGACAGGAGAGTCTACGAGCAGTACTTC. Protein product: CASSADRRVYEQYF.

As for this clone: Compared with germline, one end of the junction differs, possibly owing to a read error. In DNA, the CDR3 is TGTGCTAGCAGCTTAGCTGCAGGGGCGGCCTACAATGAGCAGTTCTTC. Translating it yields CASSLAAGAAYNEQFF. The V call is TRBV7-7, the J call TRBJ2-1; D possibly corresponds to TRBD1 (6 bases). The germline gives CDR1 SSHAT, CDR2 FNYEAQ (reference sequence). This CDR3 has 16 amino acids.

The chain joins TRBV10-3 to TRBJ2-1; possible D gene TRBD2, 5 bases. Germline V gene lookup returns CDR1 ENHRY and CDR2 SYGVKD. The CDR3 is 14 amino acids. Trimming stripped 7 bases from V and 0 bases from J, with 10 bases between. DNA of the CDR3: TGTGCCATCAAGGACTCGGGCTCCTACAATGAGCAGTTCTTC. Encoded protein: CAIKDSGSYNEQFF.

The chain carries TRBV10-3 and TRBJ2-7; no clear D gene. V gave up 9 bases and J gave up 7 bases, with 16 bases separating them. The CDR3 totals 12 residues. Germline values: CDR1 ENHRY, CDR2 SYGVKD. The DNA for the CDR3 is TGTGCCATAGGGCCCCTCGGTCGGGAGCAGTACTTC. It yields the protein CAIGPLGREQYF.

This clone showed up just a few times. The rearrangement joins TRBV18 to TRBJ2-3; D perhaps matches TRBD2 (6 bases). V lost 2 bases and J 2 bases, leaving 11 bases between the germline ends. The CDR3 has 15 amino acids. The germline V gene encodes CDR1 KGHSH and CDR2 LQKENI. In nucleotides, the CDR3 is TGTGCCAGCTCACCATGGCGGGGAGACACAGATACGCAGTATTTT. Translated, it gives CASSPWRGDTDTQYF. The full variable domain, its missing parts supplied by reference TRBV18 and TRBJ2-3, is NAGVMQNPRHLVRRRGQEARLRCSPMKGHSHVYWYRQLPEEGLKFMVYLQKENIIDESGMPKERFSAEFPKEGPSILRIQQVVRGDSAAYFCASSPWRGDTDTQYFGPGTRLTVL.

The gene calls are TRBV5-4 and TRBJ1-3; possible D gene TRBD1, 6 bases. The length of the CDR3 is 13 residues. The V end lost 1 base, the J end lost 5 bases, and 7 bases lay between the germline ends. Per the germline V gene, CDR1 is SGHNT and CDR2 is YYREEE (reference sequence). The CDR3 sequence is CASSLTGRNTIYF. CDR3 nucleotide sequence: TGTGCCAGCAGCTTGACAGGGAGAAACACCATATATTTT.

This clone has more than one count but fewer than ten. This CDR3 is CASSLGQSNTGELFF. The CDR3 coding sequence is TGTGCCAGCTCACTAGGACAGTCTAACACCGGGGAGCTGTTTTTT. The chain links TRBV18 to TRBJ2-2; weak D call: TRBD1 (6 bases). This CDR3 is 15 amino acids long. CDR1 is KGHSH, CDR2 LQKENI, per germline. Trimming left V 4 bases short and J 2 bases short, with 11 bases between.

Worth noting for this clone: This CDR3 is also generated by other DNA sequences in the sample. The chain links TRBV7-2 to TRBJ2-3, with D uncertain. V lost 1 base and J lost 1, with 9 bases in between. Germline V CDR1 and CDR2: SGHTA, FQGNSA. The CDR3 sequence is 15 residues long. The CDR3 DNA follows: TGTGCCAGCAGCTTAGGGGGTTCCCGCACAGATACGCAGTATTTT. It yields the protein CASSLGGSRTDTQYF.

V gene TRBV18 combines with J gene TRBJ2-7, with a possible D match to TRBD2 (6 bases). Deletions cut 2 bases from V and 4 bases from J, with 15 bases between. From germline, CDR1 is KGHSH and CDR2 LQKENI. The CDR3 sequence is 15 residues long. The CDR3 nucleotides are TGTGCCAGCTCACCAGGCGGGAAGGTGGGTTACGAGCAGTACTTC. This encodes CASSPGGKVGYEQYF.

The chain links TRBV11-2 to TRBJ2-7; D may be TRBD1 (8 bases). The V gene lost 5 bases and the J gene lost 4 bases, with 18 bases spanning the gap. This CDR3 has 15 amino acids. In germline, CDR1 is SGHAT, CDR2 FQNNGV. CDR3 sequence: CASSGYRGGGYEQYF. As DNA, the CDR3 is TGTGCCAGCAGCGGATACAGGGGGGGAGGTTACGAGCAGTACTTC. The whole variable domain, filled in from reference TRBV11-2 and TRBJ2-7, reads EAGVAQSPRYKIIEKRQSVAFWCNPISGHATLYWYQQILGQGPKLLIQFQNNGVVDDSQLPKDRFSAERLKGVDSTLKIQPAKLEDSAVYLCASSGYRGGGYEQYFGPGTRLTVT.

This clone was recorded a few times. The rearrangement uses TRBV5-4 and TRBJ1-6; no clear D. Trimming cost V 4 bases and J 9 bases, with 17 bases left between them. CDR1 and CDR2 from the germline V gene are SGHNT and YYREEE (reference sequence). This CDR3 has 15 residues. The CDR3 protein is CASSPSRSLGSPLHF. Here the CDR3 DNA reads TGTGCCAGCAGCCCCTCGCGGAGCCTCGGTTCACCCCTCCACTTT.

The V gene is TRBV5-1, the J gene TRBJ2-5; TRBD1 or TRBD2 may be the D gene (6 bases each). The CDR3 is made up of 14 amino acids. CDR1 SGHRS and CDR2 YFSETQ come from the germline V gene. Trimming took 2 bases from V and 0 from J, leaving 8 bases between them. The CDR3 region is CASSFGGHQETQYF. As DNA, the CDR3 is TGCGCCAGCAGCTTTGGGGGGCACCAAGAGACCCAGTACTTC.

The chain is built from TRBV28 and TRBJ2-3, with D tentatively TRBD1 or TRBD2 (5 bases each). Trimming took 7 bases from V and 0 from J, leaving 17 bases between them. Germline CDR1 is MDHEN and CDR2 is SYDVKM. The CDR3 loop spans 16 amino acids. CDR3 region: CASIRAGQGSTDTQYF. CDR3 bases: TGTGCCAGCATCCGCGCGGGCCAGGGTAGCACAGATACGCAGTATTTT.

This clone was seen only a few times. The V and J genes are TRBV6-4 and TRBJ1-6, with D hard to call. Per germline, CDR1 MRHNA and CDR2 SNTAGT. The CDR3 is 13 residues long. V was clipped by 2 bases and J by 7 bases, with 6 bases between them. CDR3 protein: CASSDRVNSPLHF. As DNA, the CDR3 is TGTGCCAGCAGTGACAGGGTCAATTCACCCCTCCACTTT.

The genes are TRBV6-6 and TRBJ2-3; possibly TRBD2 for D (6 bases). This CDR3 comprises 12 residues. Between the trimmed V and J ends, which lost 10 bases and 4 bases, there was a span of 12 bases. The germline CDR1 and CDR2 sequences are MNHNY and SVGAGI (reference sequence). CDR3 in DNA: TGTGCCACCAGACGGGGGTCAGATACGCAGTATTTT. Translating gives CATRRGSDTQYF.

The chain has TRBV30 and TRBJ2-1; 7 bases are shared with TRBD2. The junction had 4 bases not matched to a gene; V was cut back by 0 bases and J by 2 bases. Germline lookup yields CDR1 GTSNPN and CDR2 SVGIG (reference sequence). The CDR3 sequence is 15 residues long. CDR3 nucleotides: TGTGCCTGGAGTGTGGGAGGGGTGACCTACAATGAGCAGTTCTTC. Amino acids: CAWSVGGVTYNEQFF.

The V and J genes are TRBV6-6 and TRBJ1-1; a possible D gene is TRBD1 (6 bases). Germline lookup yields CDR1 MNHNY and CDR2 SVGAGI (reference sequence). CDR3 length: 14 residues. V was trimmed by 7 bases and J by 4 bases, leaving 16 bases between them. CDR3 in amino acids: CASIQTGKGTEAFF. CDR3 bases: TGTGCCAGCATCCAAACAGGGAAGGGCACTGAAGCTTTCTTT.

J is TRBJ2-3 and V is TRBV5-4, with D perhaps TRBD1 or TRBD2 (7 bases each). Germline CDR1 and CDR2: SGHNT and YYREEE (reference sequence). The length of the CDR3 is 15 residues. The V gene lost 3 bases and the J gene lost 4 bases, with 15 bases spanning the gap. Here the CDR3 DNA reads TGTGCCAGCAGCTCGTCCAGGGGGAGGGCAGATACGCAGTATTTT. Amino acids: CASSSSRGRADTQYF.

This clone was found a few times. This chain links TRBV6-1 with TRBJ1-2; 9 bases fit TRBD1. CDR3 size: 14 residues. V shed 5 bases, J shed 7 bases, and the junction held 8 bases outside the gene matches. CDR1 MNHNS and CDR2 SASEGT come from the germline V gene. The CDR3 DNA is TGTGCCAGCAGTCCCGGGACAGGGTTACGTGGCTACACCTTC. Translation: CASSPGTGLRGYTF.

The J gene is TRBJ1-5, the V gene TRBV28; 10 nucleotides match TRBD1. V lost 0 bases to trimming and J lost 4 bases; unmatched junction nucleotides: 3. Germline CDR1 reads MDHEN; CDR2 reads SYDVKM. The CDR3 extends over 16 amino acids. The CDR3 DNA sequence: TGTGCCAGCAGTTTATGGGGACAGGGGTTTAATCAGCCCCAGCATTTT. It yields the protein CASSLWGQGFNQPQHF.

The genes are TRBV9 and TRBJ2-5, with a tentative D call TRBD2 (6 bases). The V end was cut by 3 bases, the J end by 4 bases, with 16 bases between. There are 15 residues in the CDR3. Germline assignment: CDR1 SGDLS and CDR2 YYNGEE. CDR3 bases: TGTGCCAGCAGCGCTTCTTCAGGGAGGATAGAGACCCAGTACTTC. Protein: CASSASSGRIETQYF.

With respect to this clone: Within the sample, other DNA sequences also encode this same CDR3. This rearrangement joins TRBV5-1 to TRBJ2-7; 7 nucleotides align to TRBD1. The CDR3 is 14 residues long. The junction had 6 bases not matched to a gene; V was cut back by 4 bases and J by 2 bases. The germline V gene encodes CDR1 SGHRS and CDR2 YFSETQ. The CDR3 bases are TGCGCCAGCAGCACCGGACAGGTACCCTACGAGCAGTACTTC. This gives the protein CASSTGQVPYEQYF.

CDR3 DNA: TGCAGCGTAGGCGAGGGAACGGATTCACCCCTCCACTTT. Its protein is CSVGEGTDSPLHF. V usage is TRBV29-1 and J usage is TRBJ1-6; D is unresolved. V lost 6 bases and J 8 bases, leaving 14 bases between the germline ends. The CDR3 has 13 residues. From germline, CDR1 is SQVTM and CDR2 ANQGSEA.

This clone has ten or more counts. The chain couples TRBV18 to TRBJ1-1; D gene ambiguous. The length of the CDR3 is 14 residues. Germline-derived CDR1 and CDR2 are KGHSH and LQKENI. Trimming left V 3 bases short and J 3 bases short, with 11 bases between. The CDR3: CASSPTRQHTEAFF. In DNA form, the CDR3 reads TGTGCCAGCTCACCCACCAGGCAGCACACTGAAGCTTTCTTT.